This T cell receptor beta chain is from a study of radiotherapy plus CTLA-4 blockade in lung cancer. Looking at the study overall: Objective responses occurred in about 18% of patients; around 31% had disease control. Study-level results: Early blood T cell clone dynamics, with interferon-beta, were reported to best predict response. Expansion in blood of tumor-derived TCR clones was seen after radiotherapy plus ipilimumab.

Germline V gene data show CDR1 as SEHNR and CDR2 as FQNEAQ (reference sequence). The CDR3 is made up of 13 amino acids. Trimming removed 5 bases from V and 4 bases from J, with 12 bases in between. The protocol was immunoSEQ multiplex PCR, while the TCRdb copy is restricted to in-frame clones and leaves out a portion. Here the sample spans 95,000 to 150,000 clones, 70% to 90% being singletons. To note about this clone: The antigen is undetermined.

Here the sequenced sample was peripheral blood, taken from a patient treated with radiotherapy plus ipilimumab. The chain carries TRBV7-9 and TRBJ2-7; D not resolved. The sequence derives from a human donor with non-small cell lung cancer that progressed on radiotherapy plus ipilimumab. The CDR3 region is CASSPHVGYEQYF. The CDR3 nucleotides read TGTGCCAGCAGCCCACACGTTGGATACGAGCAGTACTTC.